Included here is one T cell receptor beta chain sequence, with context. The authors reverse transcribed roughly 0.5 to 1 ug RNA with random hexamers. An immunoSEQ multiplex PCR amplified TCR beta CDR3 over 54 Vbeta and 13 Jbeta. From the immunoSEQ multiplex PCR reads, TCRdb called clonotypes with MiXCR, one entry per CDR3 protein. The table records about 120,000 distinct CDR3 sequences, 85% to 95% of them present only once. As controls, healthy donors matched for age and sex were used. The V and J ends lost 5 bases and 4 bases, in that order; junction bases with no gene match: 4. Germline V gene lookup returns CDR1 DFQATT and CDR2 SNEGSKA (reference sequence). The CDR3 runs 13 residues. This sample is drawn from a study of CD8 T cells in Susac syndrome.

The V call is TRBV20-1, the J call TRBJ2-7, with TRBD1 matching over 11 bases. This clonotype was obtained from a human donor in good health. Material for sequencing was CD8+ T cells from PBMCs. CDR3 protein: CSAPRDRGYEQYF. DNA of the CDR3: TGCAGTGCTCCCCGGGACAGGGGGTACGAGCAGTACTTC.